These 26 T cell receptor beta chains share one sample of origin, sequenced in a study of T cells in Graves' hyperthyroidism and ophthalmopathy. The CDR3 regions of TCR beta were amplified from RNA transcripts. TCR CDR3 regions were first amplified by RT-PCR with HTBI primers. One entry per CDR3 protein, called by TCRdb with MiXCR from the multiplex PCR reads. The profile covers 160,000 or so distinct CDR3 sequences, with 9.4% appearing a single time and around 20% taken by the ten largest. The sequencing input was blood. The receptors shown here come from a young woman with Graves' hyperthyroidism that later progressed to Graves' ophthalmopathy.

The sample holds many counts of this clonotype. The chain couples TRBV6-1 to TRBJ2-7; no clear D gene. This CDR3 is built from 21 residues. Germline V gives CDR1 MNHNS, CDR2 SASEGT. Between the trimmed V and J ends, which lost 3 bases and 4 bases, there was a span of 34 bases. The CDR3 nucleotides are TGTGCCAGCAGTGACAGGCTTCATCGGTTGTTGGTGGATCGAGGTTCTTACGAGCAGTACTTC. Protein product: CASSDRLHRLLVDRGSYEQYF.

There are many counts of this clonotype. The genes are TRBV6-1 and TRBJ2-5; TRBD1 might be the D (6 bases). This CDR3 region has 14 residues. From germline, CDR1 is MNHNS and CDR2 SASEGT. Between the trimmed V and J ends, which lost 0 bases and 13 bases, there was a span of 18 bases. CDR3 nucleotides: TGTGCCAGCAGTGAAGCAGAATTGACAGGTCCGGTGTACTTC. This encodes CASSEAELTGPVYF.

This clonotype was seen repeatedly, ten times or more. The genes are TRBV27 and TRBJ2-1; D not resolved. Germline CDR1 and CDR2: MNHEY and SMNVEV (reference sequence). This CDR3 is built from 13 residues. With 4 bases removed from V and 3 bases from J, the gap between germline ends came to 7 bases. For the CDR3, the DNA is TGTGCCAGCAGTTCTGAGTACTACAATGAGCAGTTCTTC. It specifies CASSSEYYNEQFF.

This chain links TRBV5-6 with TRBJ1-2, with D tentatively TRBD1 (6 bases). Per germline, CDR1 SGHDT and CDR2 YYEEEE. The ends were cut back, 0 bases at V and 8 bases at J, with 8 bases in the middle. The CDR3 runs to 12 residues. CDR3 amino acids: CASSLEGEGYTF. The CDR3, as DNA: TGTGCCAGCAGCTTGGAGGGGGAAGGCTACACCTTC.

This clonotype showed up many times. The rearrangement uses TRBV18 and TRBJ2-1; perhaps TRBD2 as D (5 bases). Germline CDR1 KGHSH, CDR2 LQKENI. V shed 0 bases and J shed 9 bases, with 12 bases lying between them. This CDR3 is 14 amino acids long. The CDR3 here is CASSPPGGLGEQFF. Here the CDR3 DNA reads TGTGCCAGCTCACCACCCGGTGGACTTGGTGAGCAGTTCTTC.

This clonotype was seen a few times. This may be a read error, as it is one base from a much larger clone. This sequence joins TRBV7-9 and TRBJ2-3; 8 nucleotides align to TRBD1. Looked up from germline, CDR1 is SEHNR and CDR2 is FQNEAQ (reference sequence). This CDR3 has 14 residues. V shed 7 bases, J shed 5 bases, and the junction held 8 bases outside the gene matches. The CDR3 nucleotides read TGTGCCAGCACCGTACCACAGGGGGTAGATACGCAGTATTTT. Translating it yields CASTVPQGVDTQYF.

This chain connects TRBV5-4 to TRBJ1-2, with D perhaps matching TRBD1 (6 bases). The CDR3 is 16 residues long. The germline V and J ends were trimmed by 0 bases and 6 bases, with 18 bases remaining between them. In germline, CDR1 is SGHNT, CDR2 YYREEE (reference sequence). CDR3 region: CASSLVGGRGVNGYTF. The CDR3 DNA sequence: TGTGCCAGCAGCTTGGTTGGGGGGCGAGGTGTAAATGGCTACACCTTC.

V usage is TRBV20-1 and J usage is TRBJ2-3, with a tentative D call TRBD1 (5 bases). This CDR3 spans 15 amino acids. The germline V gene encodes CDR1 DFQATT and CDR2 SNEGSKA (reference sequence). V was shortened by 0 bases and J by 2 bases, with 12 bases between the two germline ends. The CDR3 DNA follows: TGCAGTGCTAGAGACAGGGCTTGGGACACAGATACGCAGTATTTT. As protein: CSARDRAWDTDTQYF.

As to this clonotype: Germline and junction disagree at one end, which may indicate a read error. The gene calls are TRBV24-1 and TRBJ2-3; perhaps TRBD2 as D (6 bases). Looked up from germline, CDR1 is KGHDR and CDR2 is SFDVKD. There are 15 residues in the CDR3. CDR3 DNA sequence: TGTGTCACCAGTACGACGGGACTTCGCACAGATACGCAGTATTTT. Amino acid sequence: CVTSTTGLRTDTQYF.

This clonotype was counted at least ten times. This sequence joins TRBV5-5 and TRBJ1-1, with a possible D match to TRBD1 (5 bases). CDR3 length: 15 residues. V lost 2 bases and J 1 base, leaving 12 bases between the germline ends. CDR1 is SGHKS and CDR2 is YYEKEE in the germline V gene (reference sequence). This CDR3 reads CASSFTGAQNTEAFF. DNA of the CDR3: TGTGCCAGCAGCTTTACTGGGGCCCAGAACACTGAAGCTTTCTTT.

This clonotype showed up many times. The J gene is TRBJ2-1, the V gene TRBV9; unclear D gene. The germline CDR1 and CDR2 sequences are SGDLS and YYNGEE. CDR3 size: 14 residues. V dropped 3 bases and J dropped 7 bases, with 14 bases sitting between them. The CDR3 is CASSAAARRNEQFF. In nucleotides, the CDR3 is TGTGCCAGCAGCGCGGCCGCTAGACGGAATGAGCAGTTCTTC.

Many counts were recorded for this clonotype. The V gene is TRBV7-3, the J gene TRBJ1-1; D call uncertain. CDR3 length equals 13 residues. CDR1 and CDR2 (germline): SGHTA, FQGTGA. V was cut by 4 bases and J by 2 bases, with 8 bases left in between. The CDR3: CASSYTRNTEAFF. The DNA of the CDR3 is TGTGCCAGCAGCTACACTAGAAACACTGAAGCTTTCTTT.

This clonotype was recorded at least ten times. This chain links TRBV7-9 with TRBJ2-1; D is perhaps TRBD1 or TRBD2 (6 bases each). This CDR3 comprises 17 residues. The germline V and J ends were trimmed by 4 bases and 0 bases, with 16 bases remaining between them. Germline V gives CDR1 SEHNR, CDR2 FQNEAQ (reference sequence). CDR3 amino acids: CASSSPGASSSYNEQFF. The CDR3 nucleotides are TGTGCCAGCAGCTCACCGGGGGCTTCGAGCTCCTACAATGAGCAGTTCTTC.

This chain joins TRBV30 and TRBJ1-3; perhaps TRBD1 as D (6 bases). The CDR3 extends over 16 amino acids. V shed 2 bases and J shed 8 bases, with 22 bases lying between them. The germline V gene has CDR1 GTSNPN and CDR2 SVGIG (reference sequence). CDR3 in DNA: TGTGCCTGGAGTACATACTCCGGGACATTTCTGGACACCATATATTTT. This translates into CAWSTYSGTFLDTIYF.

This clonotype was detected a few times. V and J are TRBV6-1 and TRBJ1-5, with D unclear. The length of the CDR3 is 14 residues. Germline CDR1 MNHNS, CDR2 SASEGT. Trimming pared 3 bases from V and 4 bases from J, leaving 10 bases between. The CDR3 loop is CASSEWRENQPQHF. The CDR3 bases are TGTGCCAGCAGTGAGTGGCGGGAGAATCAGCCCCAGCATTTT.

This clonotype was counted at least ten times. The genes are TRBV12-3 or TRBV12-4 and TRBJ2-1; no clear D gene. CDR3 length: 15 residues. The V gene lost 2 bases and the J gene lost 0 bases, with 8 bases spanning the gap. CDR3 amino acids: CASSLSASSYNEQFF. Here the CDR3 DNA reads TGTGCCAGCAGTTTATCCGCCAGCTCCTACAATGAGCAGTTCTTC.

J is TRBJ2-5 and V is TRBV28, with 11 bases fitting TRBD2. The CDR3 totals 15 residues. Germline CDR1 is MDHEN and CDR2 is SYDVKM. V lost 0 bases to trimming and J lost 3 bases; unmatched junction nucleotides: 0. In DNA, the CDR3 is TGTGCCAGCAGTTTATGGGGACTAGCGGAAGAGACCCAGTACTTC. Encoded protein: CASSLWGLAEETQYF.

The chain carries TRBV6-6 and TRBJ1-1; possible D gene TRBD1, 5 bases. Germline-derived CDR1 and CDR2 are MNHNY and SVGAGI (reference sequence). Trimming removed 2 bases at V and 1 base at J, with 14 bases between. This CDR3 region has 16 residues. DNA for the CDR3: TGTGCCAGCAGTTACAGGGGACTTGACGGGAACACTGAAGCTTTCTTT. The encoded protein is CASSYRGLDGNTEAFF.

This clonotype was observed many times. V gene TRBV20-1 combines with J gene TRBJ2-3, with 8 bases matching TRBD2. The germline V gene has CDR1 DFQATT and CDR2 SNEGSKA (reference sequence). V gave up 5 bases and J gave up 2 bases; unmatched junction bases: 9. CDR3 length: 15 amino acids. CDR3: CSAQGPGGNTDTQYF. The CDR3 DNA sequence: TGCAGTGCTCAGGGACCGGGAGGGAACACAGATACGCAGTATTTT.

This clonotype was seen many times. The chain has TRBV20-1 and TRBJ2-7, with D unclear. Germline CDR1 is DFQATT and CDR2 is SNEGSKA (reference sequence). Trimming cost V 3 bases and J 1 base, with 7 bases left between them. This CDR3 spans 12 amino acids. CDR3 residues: CSASASSYEQYF. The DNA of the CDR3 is TGCAGTGCTAGTGCCAGTTCCTACGAGCAGTACTTC.

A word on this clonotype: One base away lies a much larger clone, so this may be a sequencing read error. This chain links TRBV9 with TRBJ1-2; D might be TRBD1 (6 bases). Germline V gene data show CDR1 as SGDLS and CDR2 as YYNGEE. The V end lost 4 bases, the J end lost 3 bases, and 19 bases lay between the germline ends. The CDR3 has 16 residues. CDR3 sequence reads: CASSPRDINRDYGYTF. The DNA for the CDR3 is TGTGCCAGCAGCCCCCGGGACATAAATCGGGACTATGGCTACACCTTC.

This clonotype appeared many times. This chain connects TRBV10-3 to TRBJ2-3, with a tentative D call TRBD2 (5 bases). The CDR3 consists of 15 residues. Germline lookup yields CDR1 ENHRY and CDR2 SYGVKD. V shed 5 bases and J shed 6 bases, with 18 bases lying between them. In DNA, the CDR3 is TGTGCCATCAGTCCCCTAGCCGACGAAACGGATACGCAGTATTTT. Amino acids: CAISPLADETDTQYF.

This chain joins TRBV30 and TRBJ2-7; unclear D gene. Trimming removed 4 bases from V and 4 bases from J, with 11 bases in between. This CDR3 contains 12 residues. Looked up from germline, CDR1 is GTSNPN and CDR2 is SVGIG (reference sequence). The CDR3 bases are TGTGCCTGGAAAGTGGGCACGTACGAGCAGTACTTC. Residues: CAWKVGTYEQYF.

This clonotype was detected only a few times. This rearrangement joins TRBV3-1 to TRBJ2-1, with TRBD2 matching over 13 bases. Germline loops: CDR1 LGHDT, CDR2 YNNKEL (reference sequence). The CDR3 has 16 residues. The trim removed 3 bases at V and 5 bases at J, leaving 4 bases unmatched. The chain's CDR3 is CASSQWTSGSHNEQFF. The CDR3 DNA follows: TGTGCCAGCAGCCAGTGGACTAGCGGGAGCCACAATGAGCAGTTCTTC.

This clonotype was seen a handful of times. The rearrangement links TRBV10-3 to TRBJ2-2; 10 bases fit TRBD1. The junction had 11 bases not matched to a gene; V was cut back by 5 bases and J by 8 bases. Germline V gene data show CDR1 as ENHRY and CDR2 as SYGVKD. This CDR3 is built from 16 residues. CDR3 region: CAISRTGTGVTGELFF. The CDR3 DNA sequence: TGTGCCATCAGTAGGACCGGGACAGGGGTTACGGGGGAGCTGTTTTTT.

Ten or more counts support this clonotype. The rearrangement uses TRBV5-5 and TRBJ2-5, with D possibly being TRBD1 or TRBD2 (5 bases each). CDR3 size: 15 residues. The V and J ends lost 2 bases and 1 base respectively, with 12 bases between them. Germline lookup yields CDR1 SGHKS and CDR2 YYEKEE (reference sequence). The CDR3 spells CASSFSDGAQETQYF. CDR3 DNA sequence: TGTGCCAGCAGCTTCTCCGACGGGGCCCAAGAGACCCAGTACTTC.